This TCR beta chain was captured in a study of blood T cell repertoires in COVID-19. About the study: From T cells, B-cell-depleted T cells, or PBMCs came the material, which was cDNA or gDNA.

Here immunoSEQ multiplex PCR was the method, and the copy in TCRdb shows in-frame clones only, minus some. Of fewer than 75,000 clones listed, more than 70% are singletons. V lost 6 bases and J lost 4, with 15 bases in between. This CDR3 is 15 amino acids long. Germline values: CDR1 SNHLY, CDR2 FYNNEI. The specimen was peripheral blood. This chain joins TRBV2 and TRBJ2-2; a weak D match, TRBD1 (6 bases). This sequence originates from a man aged 65 to 85 with acute or convalescent COVID-19. The CDR3 loop reads CASRKTGLGTGELFF. CDR3 nucleotides: TGTGCCAGCAGGAAAACAGGGTTAGGCACCGGGGAGCTGTTTTTT.